These 3 T cell receptor beta chains originate from one sample sequenced in a study of cytomegalovirus exposure and HLA in healthy donors. The PCR had 60 Vbeta and 13 Jbeta primers. TCRdb's table, derived via immunoSEQ multiplex PCR, lists solely in-frame clones and lacks some. The table lists some 130,000 clones, approximately 80% of them singletons. The sample consisted of PBMCs. All receptors derive from a man younger than 35 in good health and CMV-seronegative.

This clone was detected once. J is TRBJ1-6 and V is TRBV12-5; 8 nucleotides align to TRBD1. This CDR3 region has 15 residues. V was clipped by 7 bases and J by 8 bases; unmatched bases: 10. CDR1 LGHNT and CDR2 FRNRAP come from the germline V gene. The CDR3, as DNA: TGTGCTAGTGCGACAGGGGAGGTTAGCGATTCACCCCTCCACTTT. Protein product: CASATGEVSDSPLHF. Looking up the rest from reference TRBV12-5 and TRBJ1-6 gives the full variable domain: DARVTQTPRHKVTEMGQEVTMRCQPILGHNTVFWYRQTMMQGLELLAYFRNRAPLDDSGMPKDRFSAEMPDATLATLKIQPSEPRDSAVYFCASATGEVSDSPLHFGNGTRLTVT.

This chain joins TRBV5-4 and TRBJ2-5; TRBD2 might be the D (5 bases). CDR1 and CDR2 (germline): SGHNT, YYREEE (reference sequence). V was shortened by 3 bases and J by 3 bases, with 12 bases between the two germline ends. The CDR3 has 14 amino acids. The DNA of the CDR3 is TGTGCCAGCAGCTACATAGTCGGGGAAGAGACCCAGTACTTC. Translating it yields CASSYIVGEETQYF.

The V and J genes are TRBV5-4 and TRBJ2-7; maybe TRBD2 (6 bases). Germline lookup yields CDR1 SGHNT and CDR2 YYREEE (reference sequence). This CDR3 comprises 12 residues. Trimming stripped 7 bases from V and 2 bases from J, with 10 bases between. The CDR3: CASGTFPYEQYF. In DNA, the CDR3 is TGTGCCAGCGGGACTTTCCCCTACGAGCAGTACTTC.